Given below is one T cell receptor beta chain in context. The antigen is undetermined. Caucasian individuals from Russia who were healthy and aged roughly 6 to 95 acted as donors. Per sample, at least 5 micrograms of total RNA were extracted. This record belongs to a study of blood T cells in healthy people across ages. General study results and limits: Age advanced and TCR beta diversity per million T cells fell, roughly linearly.

Alongside a J-beta primer mix, a sample-barcoded 5' primer served in a second PCR lasting about 7 to 12 cycles. Individual samples furnished no less than 2.5 million CDR3-containing paired-end reads apiece. Using its own MiXCR run on the 5' RACE reads, TCRdb lists one record per CDR3 protein. Seen here are about 1.6 million distinct CDR3 sequences, 30% to 40% observed once, and the top ten hold 10% to 12%. Germline V gives CDR1 WSHSY, CDR2 SAAADI. The J segment lost 7 bases and the V segment lost 6 bases, leaving 12 bases of the junction unmatched. This CDR3 has 15 residues. The sample comprised blood. The receptor was isolated from a woman aged 25 to 45 in good health. V gene TRBV10-2 combines with J gene TRBJ2-4; 7 bases map to TRBD2. CDR3 sequence: CASRREGHGDNIQYF. DNA for the CDR3: TGCGCCAGCAGGAGGGAGGGCCACGGGGACAACATTCAGTACTTC.